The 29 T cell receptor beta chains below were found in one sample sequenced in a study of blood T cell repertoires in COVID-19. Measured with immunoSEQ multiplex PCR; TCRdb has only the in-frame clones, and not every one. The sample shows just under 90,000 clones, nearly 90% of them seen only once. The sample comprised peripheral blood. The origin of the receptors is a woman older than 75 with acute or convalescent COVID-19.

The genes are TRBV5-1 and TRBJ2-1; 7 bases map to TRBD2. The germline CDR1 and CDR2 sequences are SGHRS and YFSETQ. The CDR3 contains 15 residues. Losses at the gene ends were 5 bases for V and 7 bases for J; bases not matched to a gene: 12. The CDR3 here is CASSYTSGMVNEQFF. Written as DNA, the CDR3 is TGCGCCAGCAGTTACACGAGCGGGATGGTTAATGAGCAGTTCTTC.

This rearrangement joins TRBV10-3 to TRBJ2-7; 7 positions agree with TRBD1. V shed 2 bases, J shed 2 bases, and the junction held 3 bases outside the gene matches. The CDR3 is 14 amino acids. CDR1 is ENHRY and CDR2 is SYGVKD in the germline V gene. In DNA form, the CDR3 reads TGTGCCATCAGTGAGGGGCAGGGGGCCTACGAGCAGTACTTC. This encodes CAISEGQGAYEQYF.

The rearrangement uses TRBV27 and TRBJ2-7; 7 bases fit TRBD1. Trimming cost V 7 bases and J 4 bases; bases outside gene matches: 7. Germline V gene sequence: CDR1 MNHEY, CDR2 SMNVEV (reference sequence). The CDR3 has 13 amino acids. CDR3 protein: CASTETGTYEQYF. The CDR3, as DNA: TGTGCCAGCACCGAGACAGGGACATACGAGCAGTACTTC.

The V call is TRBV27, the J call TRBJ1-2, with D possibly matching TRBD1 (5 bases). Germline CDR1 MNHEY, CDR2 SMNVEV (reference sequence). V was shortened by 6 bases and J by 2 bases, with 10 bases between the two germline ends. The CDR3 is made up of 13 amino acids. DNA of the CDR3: TGTGCCAGCAGGTGGGGGGACAACTATGGCTACACCTTC. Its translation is CASRWGDNYGYTF.

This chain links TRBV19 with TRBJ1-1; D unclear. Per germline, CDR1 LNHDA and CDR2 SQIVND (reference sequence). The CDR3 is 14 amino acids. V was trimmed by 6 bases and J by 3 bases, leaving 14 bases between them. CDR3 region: CASSILHGDTEAFF. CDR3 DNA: TGTGCCAGTAGCATACTCCACGGGGACACTGAAGCTTTCTTT.

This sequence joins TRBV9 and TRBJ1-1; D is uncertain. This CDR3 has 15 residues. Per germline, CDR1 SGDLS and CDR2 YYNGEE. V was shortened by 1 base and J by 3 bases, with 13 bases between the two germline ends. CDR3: CASSVMSQVDTEAFF. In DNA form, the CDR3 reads TGTGCCAGCAGCGTAATGAGTCAGGTAGACACTGAAGCTTTCTTT.

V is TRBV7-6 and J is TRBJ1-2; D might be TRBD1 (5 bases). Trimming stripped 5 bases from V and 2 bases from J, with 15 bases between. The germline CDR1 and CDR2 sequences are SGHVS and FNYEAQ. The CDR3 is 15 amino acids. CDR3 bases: TGTGCCAGCAGCCCAGGGACCCGGGAGAACTATGGCTACACCTTC. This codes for CASSPGTRENYGYTF.

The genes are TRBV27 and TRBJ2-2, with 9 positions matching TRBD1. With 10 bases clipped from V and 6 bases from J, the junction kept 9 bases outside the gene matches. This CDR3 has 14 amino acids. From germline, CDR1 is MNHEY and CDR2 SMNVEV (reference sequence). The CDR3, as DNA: TGTGCCACCACCCCCGGGACAGGGCCCGGGGAGCTGTTTTTT. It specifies CATTPGTGPGELFF.

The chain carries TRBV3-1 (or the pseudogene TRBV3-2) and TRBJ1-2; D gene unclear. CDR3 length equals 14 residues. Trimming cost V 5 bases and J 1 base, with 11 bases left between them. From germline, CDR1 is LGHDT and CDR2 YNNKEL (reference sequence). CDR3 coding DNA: TGTGCCAGCAGCTCAAGACCGGGTAACTATGGCTACACCTTC. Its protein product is CASSSRPGNYGYTF.

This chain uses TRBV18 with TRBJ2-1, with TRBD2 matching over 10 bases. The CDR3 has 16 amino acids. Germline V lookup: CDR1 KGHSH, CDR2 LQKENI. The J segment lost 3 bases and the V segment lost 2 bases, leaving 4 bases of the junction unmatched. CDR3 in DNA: TGTGCCAGCTCACCATCCTGGACTAGCGGCTACAATGAGCAGTTCTTC. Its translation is CASSPSWTSGYNEQFF.

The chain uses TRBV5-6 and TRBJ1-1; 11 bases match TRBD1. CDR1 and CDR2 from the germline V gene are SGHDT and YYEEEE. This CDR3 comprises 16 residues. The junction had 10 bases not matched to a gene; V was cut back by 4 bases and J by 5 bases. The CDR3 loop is CASSHGQGAHGTEAFF. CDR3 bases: TGTGCCAGCAGCCATGGACAGGGGGCGCACGGGACTGAAGCTTTCTTT.

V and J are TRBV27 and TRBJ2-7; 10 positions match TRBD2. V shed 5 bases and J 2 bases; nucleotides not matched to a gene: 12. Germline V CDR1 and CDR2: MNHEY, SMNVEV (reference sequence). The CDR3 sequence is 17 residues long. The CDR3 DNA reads TGTGCCAGCAGTACTAGCGGGAATCCCTCTCCCGCCTACGAGCAGTACTTC. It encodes CASSTSGNPSPAYEQYF.

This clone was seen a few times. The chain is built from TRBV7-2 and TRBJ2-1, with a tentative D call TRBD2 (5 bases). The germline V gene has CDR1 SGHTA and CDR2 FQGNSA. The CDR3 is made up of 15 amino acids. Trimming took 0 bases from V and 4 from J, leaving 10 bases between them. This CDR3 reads CASSLAASLYNEQFF. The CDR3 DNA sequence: TGTGCCAGCAGCTTAGCGGCTAGCTTATACAATGAGCAGTTCTTC.

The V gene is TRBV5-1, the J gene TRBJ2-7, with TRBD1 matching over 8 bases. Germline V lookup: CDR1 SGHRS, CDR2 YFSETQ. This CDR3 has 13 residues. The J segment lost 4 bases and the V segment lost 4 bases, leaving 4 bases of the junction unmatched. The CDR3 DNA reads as TGCGCCAGCAGCGGGGGACAGGCTTACGAGCAGTACTTC. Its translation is CASSGGQAYEQYF. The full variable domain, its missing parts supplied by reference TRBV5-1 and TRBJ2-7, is KAGVTQTPRYLIKTRGQQVTLSCSPISGHRSVSWYQQTPGQGLQFLFEYFSETQRNKGNFPGRFSGRQFSNSRSEMNVSTLELGDSALYLCASSGGQAYEQYFGPGTRLTVT.

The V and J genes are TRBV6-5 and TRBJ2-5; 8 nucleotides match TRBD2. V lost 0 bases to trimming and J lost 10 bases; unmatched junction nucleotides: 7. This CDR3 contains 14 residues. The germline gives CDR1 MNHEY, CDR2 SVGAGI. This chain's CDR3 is CASSYSSGGRDQYF. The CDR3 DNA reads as TGTGCCAGCAGTTACTCGAGCGGGGGTCGGGACCAGTACTTC.

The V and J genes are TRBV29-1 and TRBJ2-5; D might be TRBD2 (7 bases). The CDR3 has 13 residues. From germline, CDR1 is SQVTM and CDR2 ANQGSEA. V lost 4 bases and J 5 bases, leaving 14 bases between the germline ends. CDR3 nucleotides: TGCAGCGTTGCGGGGGGCCTAGGGGAGACCCAGTACTTC. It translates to CSVAGGLGETQYF.

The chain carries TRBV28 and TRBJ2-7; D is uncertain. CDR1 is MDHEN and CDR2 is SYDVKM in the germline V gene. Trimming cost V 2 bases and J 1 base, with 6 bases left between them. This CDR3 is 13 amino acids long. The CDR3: CASSLPPSYEQYF. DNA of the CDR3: TGTGCCAGCAGTTTACCCCCGTCCTACGAGCAGTACTTC.

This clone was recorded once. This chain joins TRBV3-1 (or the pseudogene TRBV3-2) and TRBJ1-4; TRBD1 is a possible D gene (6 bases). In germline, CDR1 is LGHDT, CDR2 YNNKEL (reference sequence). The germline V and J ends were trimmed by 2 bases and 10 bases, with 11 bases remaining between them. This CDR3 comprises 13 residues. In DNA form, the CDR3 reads TGTGCCAGCAGCCAACCGACAGGTGGAAAACTGTTTTTT. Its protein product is CASSQPTGGKLFF.

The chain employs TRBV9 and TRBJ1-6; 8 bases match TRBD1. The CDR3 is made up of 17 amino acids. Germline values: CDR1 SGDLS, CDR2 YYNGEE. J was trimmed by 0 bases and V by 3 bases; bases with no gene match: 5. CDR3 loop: CASSGGDRSSYNSPLHF. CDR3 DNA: TGTGCCAGCAGCGGAGGGGACAGGAGCTCCTATAATTCACCCCTCCACTTT.

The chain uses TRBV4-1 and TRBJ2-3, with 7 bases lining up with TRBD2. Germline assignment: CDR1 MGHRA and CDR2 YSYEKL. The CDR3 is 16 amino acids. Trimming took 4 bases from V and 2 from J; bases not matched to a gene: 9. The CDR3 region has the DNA TGCGCCAGCAGCCTCCGTCCAACTAGCGACACAGATACGCAGTATTTT. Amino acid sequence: CASSLRPTSDTDTQYF.

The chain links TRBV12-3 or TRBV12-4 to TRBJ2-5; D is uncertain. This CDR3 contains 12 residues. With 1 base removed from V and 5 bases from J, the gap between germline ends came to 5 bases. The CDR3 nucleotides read TGTGCCAGCAGTTTAGTAATGGAGACCCAGTACTTC. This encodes CASSLVMETQYF.

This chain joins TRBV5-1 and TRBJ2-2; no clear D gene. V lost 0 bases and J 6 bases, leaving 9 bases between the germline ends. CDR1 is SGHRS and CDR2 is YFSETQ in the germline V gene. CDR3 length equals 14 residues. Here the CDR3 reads CASSLERVPGELFF. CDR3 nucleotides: TGCGCCAGCAGCTTGGAACGGGTCCCCGGGGAGCTGTTTTTT.

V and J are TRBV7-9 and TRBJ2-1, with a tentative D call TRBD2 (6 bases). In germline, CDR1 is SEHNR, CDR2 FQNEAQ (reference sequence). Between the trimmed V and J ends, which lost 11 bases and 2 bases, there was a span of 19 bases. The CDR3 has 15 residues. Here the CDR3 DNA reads TGTGCCGGGTACGACTGGGGGGATCCCTACAATGAGCAGTTCTTC. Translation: CAGYDWGDPYNEQFF.

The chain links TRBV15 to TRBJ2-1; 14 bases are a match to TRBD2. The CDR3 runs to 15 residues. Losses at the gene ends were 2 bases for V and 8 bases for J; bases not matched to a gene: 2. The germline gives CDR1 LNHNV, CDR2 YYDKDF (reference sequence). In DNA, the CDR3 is TGTGCCACCAGCAGACCGACTAGCGGGAGGGATGAGCAGTTCTTC. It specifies CATSRPTSGRDEQFF.

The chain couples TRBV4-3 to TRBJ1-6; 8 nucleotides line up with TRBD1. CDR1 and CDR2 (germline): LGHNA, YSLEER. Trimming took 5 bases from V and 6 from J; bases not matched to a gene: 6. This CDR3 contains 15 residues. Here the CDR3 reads CASSWTGTGNSPLHF. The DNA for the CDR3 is TGCGCCAGCAGCTGGACAGGGACTGGTAATTCACCCCTCCACTTT.

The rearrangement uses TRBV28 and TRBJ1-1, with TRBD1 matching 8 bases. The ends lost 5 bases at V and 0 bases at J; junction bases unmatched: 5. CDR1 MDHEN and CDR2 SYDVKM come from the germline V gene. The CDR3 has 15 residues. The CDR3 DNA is TGTGCCAGCAGTAACCCAGGGGGCCTGAACACTGAAGCTTTCTTT. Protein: CASSNPGGLNTEAFF.

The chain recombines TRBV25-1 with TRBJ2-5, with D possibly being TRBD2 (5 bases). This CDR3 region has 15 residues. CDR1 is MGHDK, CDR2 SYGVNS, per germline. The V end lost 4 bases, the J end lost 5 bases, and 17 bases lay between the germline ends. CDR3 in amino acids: CASSAPATAGETQYF. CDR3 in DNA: TGTGCCAGCAGTGCCCCCGCTACGGCGGGCGAGACCCAGTACTTC. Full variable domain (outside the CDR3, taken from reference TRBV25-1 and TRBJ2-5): EADIYQTPRYLVIGTGKKITLECSQTMGHDKMYWYQQDPGMELHLIHYSYGVNSTEKGDLSSESTVSRIRTEHFPLTLESARPSHTSQYLCASSAPATAGETQYFGPGTRLLVL.

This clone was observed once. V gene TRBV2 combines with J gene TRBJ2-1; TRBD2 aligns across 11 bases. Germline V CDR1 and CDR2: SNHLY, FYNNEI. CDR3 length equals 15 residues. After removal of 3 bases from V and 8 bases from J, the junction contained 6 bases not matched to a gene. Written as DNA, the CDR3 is TGTGCCAGCAGTGAGATTGGGACTAGCGGCGATGAGCAGTTCTTC. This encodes CASSEIGTSGDEQFF.

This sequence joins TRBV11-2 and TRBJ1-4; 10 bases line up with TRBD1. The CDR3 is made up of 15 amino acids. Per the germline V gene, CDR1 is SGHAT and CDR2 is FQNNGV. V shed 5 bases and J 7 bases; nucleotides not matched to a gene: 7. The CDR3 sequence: CASSPTGGPGEKLFF. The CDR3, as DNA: TGTGCCAGCAGCCCGACAGGGGGCCCGGGTGAAAAACTGTTTTTT.